Each of the 30 T cell receptor beta chains below was sequenced from the same sample in a study of T cell responses to AZD1222 COVID-19 vaccine. Repertoires were generated with immunoSEQ multiplex PCR, while TCRdb's copy carries only in-frame clones and drops some. The sample has roughly 140,000 clones, around 89% seen once. The starting material was peripheral blood, obtained on day 0 of MenACWY control vaccination. Receptors originate from an adult in good health.

V and J are TRBV6-5 and TRBJ1-2, with D perhaps TRBD1 (6 bases). The CDR3 is 14 amino acids. CDR1 and CDR2 from the germline V gene are MNHEY and SVGAGI. Trimming removed 6 bases at V and 2 bases at J, with 13 bases between. The CDR3 reads CASRNPGQNYGYTF. CDR3 nucleotide sequence: TGTGCCAGCAGAAACCCCGGACAGAACTATGGCTACACCTTC.

The chain has TRBV19 and TRBJ1-1, with D possibly TRBD1 on 6 matching bases. This CDR3 is built from 14 residues. V lost 4 bases to trimming and J lost 1 base, with 10 bases between them. CDR1 and CDR2 from the germline V gene are LNHDA and SQIVND (reference sequence). As DNA, the CDR3 is TGTGCCAGTAGTAGGGGGCTTGAGAACACTGAAGCTTTCTTT. Translation gives CASSRGLENTEAFF.

This chain links TRBV5-6 with TRBJ1-2; D ambiguous. Trimming pared 2 bases from V and 5 bases from J, leaving 13 bases between. The CDR3 is made up of 14 amino acids. CDR1 is SGHDT and CDR2 is YYEEEE in the germline V gene. The CDR3 DNA reads TGTGCCAGCAGCTTTTTTGAGATATCGTATGGCTACACCTTC. Translating gives CASSFFEISYGYTF.

This clone was counted once. This rearrangement joins TRBV9 to TRBJ2-3; D unclear. The CDR3 loop spans 16 amino acids. With 0 bases removed from V and 0 bases from J, the gap between germline ends came to 11 bases. Germline CDR1 is SGDLS and CDR2 is YYNGEE. CDR3 amino acids: CASSVGRSFSTDTQYF. The CDR3, as DNA: TGTGCCAGCAGCGTAGGCAGATCCTTTAGCACAGATACGCAGTATTTT.

The chain links TRBV5-1 to TRBJ1-2; D may be TRBD1 (6 bases). Deletions cut 0 bases from V and 7 bases from J, with 13 bases between. Per germline, CDR1 SGHRS and CDR2 YFSETQ. The CDR3 totals 14 residues. In nucleotides, the CDR3 is TGCGCCAGCAGCTTGGCCGCAGGGGTCGGTGGCTACACCTTC. It yields the protein CASSLAAGVGGYTF.

The chain combines TRBV25-1 with TRBJ2-2; tentative D call: TRBD2 (6 bases). The CDR3 consists of 12 residues. The germline V gene has CDR1 MGHDK and CDR2 SYGVNS. Trimming took 6 bases from V and 7 from J, leaving 9 bases between them. The CDR3 protein is CASREGVGELFF. DNA for the CDR3: TGTGCCAGCAGGGAGGGTGTCGGGGAGCTGTTTTTT.

The count of this clone is one. Other DNA sequences in this sample translate to the same CDR3. The rearrangement uses TRBV29-1 and TRBJ2-7, with a weak D call TRBD2 (6 bases). CDR3 length equals 12 residues. The germline V gene has CDR1 SQVTM and CDR2 ANQGSEA. The V gene lost 7 bases and the J gene lost 4 bases, with 14 bases spanning the gap. The CDR3 is CSATGTEYEQYF. CDR3 DNA sequence: TGCAGCGCGACCGGGACTGAGTACGAGCAGTACTTC.

This chain connects TRBV28 to TRBJ1-5; D not certain. Germline CDR1 MDHEN, CDR2 SYDVKM. Trimming removed 5 bases at V and 2 bases at J, with 13 bases between. The CDR3 contains 15 residues. The CDR3 region has the DNA TGTGCCAGCAGTCCACCAGGAGAGGGCAATCAGCCCCAGCATTTT. This encodes CASSPPGEGNQPQHF.

The chain uses TRBV20-1 and TRBJ2-1, with D maybe TRBD2 (5 bases). Deletions cut 3 bases from V and 8 bases from J, with 8 bases between. The length of the CDR3 is 11 residues. The V gene's germline CDR1 is DFQATT and CDR2 SNEGSKA (reference sequence). DNA for the CDR3: TGCAGTGCTAGTAGCGAGCATGAGCAGTTCTTC. It yields the protein CSASSEHEQFF.

The V gene is TRBV10-3, the J gene TRBJ1-1; TRBD1 is a possible D gene (6 bases). Trimming cost V 3 bases and J 8 bases, with 7 bases left between them. Germline V gives CDR1 ENHRY, CDR2 SYGVKD. The CDR3 has 11 residues. CDR3 amino acids: CAISDGTEAFF. In DNA form, the CDR3 reads TGTGCCATCAGTGATGGGACAGAAGCTTTCTTT.

The gene calls are TRBV30 and TRBJ1-2; weak D call: TRBD1 (6 bases). CDR3 length: 10 residues. CDR1 is GTSNPN and CDR2 is SVGIG in the germline V gene (reference sequence). Trimming stripped 4 bases from V and 13 bases from J, with 13 bases between. The CDR3 DNA follows: TGTGCCTGGATCGGGACAAGATCCACCTTC. This codes for CAWIGTRSTF.

The gene calls are TRBV30 and TRBJ1-1; possibly TRBD1 for D (6 bases). CDR1 is GTSNPN and CDR2 is SVGIG in the germline V gene (reference sequence). Trimming left V 7 bases short and J 1 base short, with 13 bases between. The CDR3 extends over 13 amino acids. The CDR3 spells CASNRVWNTEAFF. CDR3 nucleotides: TGTGCCTCGAACAGGGTGTGGAACACTGAAGCTTTCTTT. Variable domain in full (rest from reference TRBV30 and TRBJ1-1): SQTIHQWPATLVQPVGSPLSLECTVEGTSNPNLYWYRQAAGRGLQLLFYSVGIGQISSEVPQNLSASRPQDRQFILSSKKLLLSDSGFYLCASNRVWNTEAFFGQGTRLTVV.

The V and J genes are TRBV5-4 and TRBJ2-2; no definite D call. The CDR3 totals 12 residues. Germline V lookup: CDR1 SGHNT, CDR2 YYREEE (reference sequence). The V end lost 3 bases, the J end lost 1 base, and 1 base lay between the germline ends. The CDR3 is CASSWNTGELFF. The CDR3 DNA reads as TGTGCCAGCAGCTGGAACACCGGGGAGCTGTTTTTT.

A single count supports this clone. The chain employs TRBV14 and TRBJ1-5; no definite D call. Trimming removed 0 bases at V and 4 bases at J, with 4 bases between. Germline V gives CDR1 SGHDN, CDR2 FVKESK. This CDR3 has 13 residues. The CDR3 nucleotides are TGTGCCAGCAGCCAAGATCGGAATCAGCCCCAGCATTTT. Translated, it gives CASSQDRNQPQHF.

This clone was seen once. This chain uses TRBV10-3 with TRBJ2-1, with 7 bases lining up with TRBD1. Germline CDR1 is ENHRY and CDR2 is SYGVKD. The length of the CDR3 is 17 residues. J gave up 0 bases and V 4 bases, and 9 bases lay outside the gene matches. Here the CDR3 reads CAISVTGQLSSYNEQFF. As DNA, the CDR3 is TGTGCCATCAGTGTCACGGGACAGCTGAGCTCCTACAATGAGCAGTTCTTC.

This sequence joins TRBV9 and TRBJ1-3, with 10 bases fitting TRBD1. This CDR3 comprises 17 residues. V gave up 0 bases and J gave up 4 bases; unmatched junction bases: 7. Germline loops: CDR1 SGDLS, CDR2 YYNGEE. This chain's CDR3 is CASSVGPGQGTGNTIYF. The CDR3 coding sequence is TGTGCCAGCAGCGTAGGCCCGGGACAGGGGACGGGAAACACCATATATTTT.

This chain connects TRBV28 to TRBJ1-5; D not certain. The CDR3 has 14 residues. V was clipped by 6 bases and J by 3 bases, with 12 bases between them. Per germline, CDR1 MDHEN and CDR2 SYDVKM. CDR3 protein: CASSIRRDNQPQHF. DNA for the CDR3: TGTGCCAGCAGCATCAGACGGGACAATCAGCCCCAGCATTTT.

This clone appeared once. The chain couples TRBV6-2 or TRBV6-3 to TRBJ2-7; D could derive from TRBD1 or TRBD2 (5 bases each). Germline assignment: CDR1 MNHEY and CDR2 SVGEGT. The CDR3 sequence is 15 residues long. The ends were cut back, 3 bases at V and 3 bases at J, with 15 bases in the middle. This CDR3 reads CASSYRQGEGYEQYF. CDR3 coding DNA: TGTGCCAGCAGTTATCGGCAGGGTGAGGGCTACGAGCAGTACTTC.

CDR3 sequence: CASSPLPGTGELFF. The CDR3 coding sequence is TGTGCCAGCAGCCCCCTTCCAGGGACCGGGGAGCTGTTTTTT. This chain joins TRBV14 and TRBJ2-2; D is perhaps TRBD1 (5 bases). The CDR3 is 14 amino acids. Germline V CDR1 and CDR2: SGHDN, FVKESK. The V gene lost 4 bases and the J gene lost 5 bases, with 11 bases spanning the gap.

This clone appeared a single time. The V and J genes are TRBV7-2 and TRBJ2-3; D may be TRBD1 (7 bases). The V gene lost 1 base and the J gene lost 7 bases, with 15 bases spanning the gap. This CDR3 region has 15 residues. Germline V gene sequence: CDR1 SGHTA, CDR2 FQGNSA. CDR3 sequence reads: CASSLGWSGGYTQYF. CDR3 nucleotide sequence: TGTGCCAGCAGCTTAGGGTGGTCAGGGGGGTATACGCAGTATTTT.

The rearrangement joins TRBV29-1 to TRBJ1-5; D is perhaps TRBD1 (5 bases). The length of the CDR3 is 15 residues. Trimming shortened V by 6 bases and J by 0 bases, and 15 bases separated the two germline ends. Germline values: CDR1 SQVTM, CDR2 ANQGSEA. The CDR3 coding sequence is TGCAGCGTCGCCGTCCAGGGAGATAGCAATCAGCCCCAGCATTTT. This encodes CSVAVQGDSNQPQHF.

The chain joins TRBV11-2 to TRBJ1-6, with a weak D call TRBD1 (5 bases). The CDR3 is 15 residues long. With 4 bases removed from V and 8 bases from J, the gap between germline ends came to 15 bases. Germline CDR1 is SGHAT and CDR2 is FQNNGV. The CDR3: CASSSVGGTYSPLHF. The CDR3 DNA reads TGTGCCAGCAGCTCAGTTGGGGGGACTTATTCACCCCTCCACTTT.

The chain uses TRBV20-1 and TRBJ2-3, with D possibly being TRBD1 (7 bases). CDR3 length: 14 amino acids. Germline CDR1 is DFQATT and CDR2 is SNEGSKA (reference sequence). V dropped 3 bases and J dropped 4 bases, with 14 bases sitting between them. In DNA, the CDR3 is TGCAGTGCTAGTGGAGGGGGCATATCAGATACGCAGTATTTT. Translation: CSASGGGISDTQYF.

The rearrangement links TRBV24-1 to TRBJ1-1; 11 bases line up with TRBD1. Germline trimming cut 5 bases from V and 5 bases from J; bases unmatched to any gene: 9. The germline V gene has CDR1 KGHDR and CDR2 SFDVKD. This CDR3 has 16 residues. The CDR3 DNA sequence: TGTGCCACCAGTGGTGAATCCGGACAGGGGGCGACTGAAGCTTTCTTT. This sequence encodes CATSGESGQGATEAFF.

This chain joins TRBV7-9 and TRBJ2-1, with 7 bases fitting TRBD1. The CDR3 covers 15 residues. Germline V gene lookup returns CDR1 SEHNR and CDR2 FQNEAQ (reference sequence). V lost 2 bases to trimming and J lost 9 bases; unmatched junction nucleotides: 10. The CDR3 loop is CASSLRDSVQSEQFF. CDR3 in DNA: TGTGCCAGCAGCTTAAGGGACAGCGTGCAAAGTGAGCAGTTCTTC.

This chain uses TRBV7-3 with TRBJ2-1, with D possibly matching TRBD2 (6 bases). The V and J ends lost 2 bases and 10 bases respectively, with 9 bases between them. This CDR3 spans 12 amino acids. From germline, CDR1 is SGHTA and CDR2 FQGTGA. CDR3 sequence (DNA): TGTGCCAGCAGCTTATCGGAGGGCGAGCAGTTCTTC. Amino acid sequence: CASSLSEGEQFF.

The genes are TRBV6-5 and TRBJ1-6; D gene uncertain. Trimming took off 2 bases at V and 8 bases at J, with 10 bases between the two ends. This CDR3 is built from 14 residues. The germline CDR1 and CDR2 sequences are MNHEY and SVGAGI. CDR3 amino acids: CASSYDPRDSPLHF. The CDR3 DNA is TGTGCCAGCAGTTACGACCCGAGGGATTCACCCCTCCACTTT.

The chain uses TRBV5-1 and TRBJ2-2; D may match TRBD1 or TRBD2 (5 bases each). This CDR3 has 15 residues. Germline V lookup: CDR1 SGHRS, CDR2 YFSETQ. V shed 0 bases and J shed 5 bases, with 11 bases lying between them. This CDR3 is CASSLGGPGTGELFF. DNA of the CDR3: TGCGCCAGCAGCTTGGGGGGACCGGGAACCGGGGAGCTGTTTTTT.

This clone has just one count. The V gene is TRBV19, the J gene TRBJ2-7; 7 bases align to TRBD1. The junction had 11 bases not matched to a gene; V was cut back by 6 bases and J by 6 bases. Germline V CDR1 and CDR2: LNHDA, SQIVND (reference sequence). This CDR3 spans 14 amino acids. The CDR3: CASRPTGVWGEQYF. In DNA form, the CDR3 reads TGTGCCAGTAGGCCTACAGGGGTCTGGGGCGAGCAGTACTTC.

This clone came up once. CDR3 protein: CATSRDRAARNTEAFF. CDR3 DNA: TGTGCCACCAGCAGAGATCGGGCAGCGCGGAACACTGAAGCTTTCTTT. J is TRBJ1-1 and V is TRBV15; D not certain. The CDR3 has 16 amino acids. Between the trimmed V and J ends, which lost 0 bases and 1 base, there was a span of 12 bases. Germline V gene lookup returns CDR1 LNHNV and CDR2 YYDKDF (reference sequence).